These T cell receptor beta chains were read from a single sample in a study of blood T cell repertoires in COVID-19. Using immunoSEQ multiplex PCR, the repertoire was profiled, and TCRdb retains in-frame clones only, with some absent. This sample has 110,000 to 150,000 clones; 60% to 85% occur once, and the top ten carry less than 2%. The material sequenced was peripheral blood. Every receptor here comes from an older woman with acute or convalescent COVID-19. CDR3s include the opening cysteine and the closing phenylalanine or tryptophan. Fields, in order: V gene, J gene, CDR3 protein.

V: TRBV28
J: TRBJ2-7
CDR3: CASSFQGFFYEQYF

V: TRBV5-1
J: TRBJ2-3
CDR3: CASSPRLAGVRTDTQYF

V: TRBV10-3
J: TRBJ2-1
CDR3: CAISEMGAGGSNEQFF

V: TRBV4-2
J: TRBJ2-5
CDR3: CASAPGLAGETQYF

V: TRBV12-5
J: TRBJ1-3
CDR3: CASGLRGTGNTIYF

V: TRBV12-5
J: TRBJ2-3
CDR3: CASGLVGTSGRRNTQYF

V: TRBV27
J: TRBJ2-7
CDR3: CASKVRGSYEQYF

V: TRBV6-1
J: TRBJ1-2
CDR3: CASSESGFYGYTF

V: TRBV15
J: TRBJ1-1
CDR3: CATSREGDMNTEAFF

V: TRBV3-1/TRBV3-2
J: TRBJ2-3
CDR3: CASSLRVTDTQYF

V: TRBV9
J: TRBJ2-7
CDR3: CASSHGGHFSYEQYF

V: TRBV12-3/TRBV12-4
J: TRBJ2-1
CDR3: CASSLAQNEQFF

V: TRBV9
J: TRBJ2-2
CDR3: CASSVVSGSTGELFF

V: TRBV27
J: TRBJ2-1
CDR3: CASSLLAGRDEQFF

V: TRBV12-2
J: TRBJ2-5
CDR3: CASRSELGTGGLETQYF

V: TRBV5-1
J: TRBJ2-7
CDR3: CASSQSGRGHYEQYF

V: TRBV7-6
J: TRBJ2-3
CDR3: CASSTQGTDTQYF

V: TRBV11-2
J: TRBJ1-4
CDR3: CASTTFRYHNEKLFF

V: TRBV28
J: TRBJ2-7
CDR3: CASRSVWEQYF

V: TRBV5-1
J: TRBJ2-7
CDR3: CASSLALRQGPNEQYF

V: TRBV30
J: TRBJ2-2
CDR3: CAWGGEGWYTGELFF

V: TRBV6-6
J: TRBJ2-7
CDR3: CASSAGLAGNFLTFTYEQYF

V: TRBV5-4
J: TRBJ1-1
CDR3: CASSPQGIGAEAFF

V: TRBV28
J: TRBJ2-7
CDR3: CASQEAAVYYEQYF

V: TRBV28
J: TRBJ2-5
CDR3: CASSPGTSGISSQYF

V: TRBV3-1/TRBV3-2
J: TRBJ2-7
CDR3: CASSQGAYEQYF

V: TRBV7-3
J: TRBJ2-3
CDR3: CASSLFSGSWDTQYF

V: TRBV11-2
J: TRBJ1-2
CDR3: CASSSARGGAQGYTF

V: TRBV28
J: TRBJ2-5
CDR3: CASSLRGGETQYF

V: TRBV19
J: TRBJ1-1
CDR3: CASSVQGQGLEAFF

V: TRBV6-1
J: TRBJ2-7
CDR3: CASSEAFNYEQYF

V: TRBV10-3
J: TRBJ2-2
CDR3: CATLAAGIHTGELFF

V: TRBV5-1
J: TRBJ2-2
CDR3: CASSLGPAGGPAGELFF

V: TRBV30
J: TRBJ1-2
CDR3: CAWSVTVNYGYTF

V: TRBV4-1
J: TRBJ2-7
CDR3: CASSDRDREDEQYF

V: TRBV5-1
J: TRBJ2-1
CDR3: CASSLEPSGVPSYNEQFF

V: TRBV14
J: TRBJ2-1
CDR3: CASSLPRTSGYYNEQFF

V: TRBV6-5
J: TRBJ2-1
CDR3: CASSYFPGAEQFF

V: TRBV29-1
J: TRBJ2-7
CDR3: CSVRQGAGEQYF

V: TRBV24-1
J: TRBJ2-3
CDR3: CATSERTGHTDTQYF

V: TRBV7-8
J: TRBJ1-1
CDR3: CASSLVQGAEAFF

V: TRBV27
J: TRBJ1-3
CDR3: CASSLKAGADTIYF

V: TRBV11-3
J: TRBJ2-7
CDR3: CASSLGGSSGSYEQYF

V: TRBV12-3/TRBV12-4
J: TRBJ1-5
CDR3: CASSFSGNQPQHF

V: TRBV7-8
J: TRBJ2-7
CDR3: CASSLASGVGRTLGDEQYF

V: TRBV29-1
J: TRBJ2-3
CDR3: CSVMLTSTDTQYF

V: TRBV5-6
J: TRBJ2-7
CDR3: CASSSRGSGISYEQYF

V: TRBV28
J: TRBJ1-5
CDR3: CASQGASNQPQHF